This TCR beta chain was documented in a study of cytomegalovirus exposure and HLA in healthy donors. Study-wide findings and caveats: Reportedly, diagnosis of cytomegalovirus status by the classifier showed high specificity and sensitivity.

It was with 60 Vbeta and 13 Jbeta primers that the PCR ran. Assay used: immunoSEQ multiplex PCR; TCRdb lists only in-frame clones, some missing. This table has about 140,000 clones, 79% appearing once. About this clone: The antigen remains undetermined.

The donors were healthy bone marrow donors. V lost 1 base to trimming and J lost 11 bases, with 12 bases between them. The CDR3 consists of 12 residues. The germline V gene encodes CDR1 SGHKS and CDR2 YYEKEE (reference sequence). V and J are TRBV5-5 and TRBJ1-1; D is perhaps TRBD1 (6 bases). Source material: PBMCs. This sequence originates from a man between 18 and 29 years old in good health and CMV-seronegative. CDR3 amino acids: CASSLFTGNAFF. As DNA, the CDR3 is TGTGCCAGCAGCTTGTTCACAGGGAACGCTTTCTTT. Variable domain in full (rest from reference TRBV5-5 and TRBJ1-1): DAGVTQSPTHLIKTRGQQVTLRCSPISGHKSVSWYQQVLGQGPQFIFQYYEKEERGRGNFPDRFSARQFPNYSSELNVNALLLGDSALYLCASSLFTGNAFFGQGTRLTVV.